The rows below give T cell receptor beta chains drawn from one sample of a study of T cell changes during pregnancy in multiple sclerosis. Sequenced by immunoSEQ multiplex PCR; TCRdb stores in-frame clones only, minus some. The profile shows roughly 100,000 clones, about 90% of them singletons. Sequenced here: peripheral blood, sampled after pregnancy. The receptors stem from a female donor with multiple sclerosis, enrolled in a pregnancy study. CDR3s include the opening cysteine and the closing phenylalanine or tryptophan. The order of the fields is V gene, D gene, J gene, clone size, CDR3 protein, CDR3 DNA. A D gene is named only where the DNA matches it firmly. The size of a clone is reported for some rows only, either as once, few or many, or as a class for expanded clones.

V: TRBV5-1; D: NA; J: TRBJ1-3; size: NA; CDR3: CASRGQRSGNTIYF; DNA: TGCGCCAGCAGAGGACAGCGCTCTGGAAACACCATATATTTT
V: TRBV10-3; D: NA; J: TRBJ1-1; size: NA; CDR3: CAISEVGGNTEAFF; DNA: TGTGCCATCAGTGAAGTAGGAGGTAACACTGAAGCTTTCTTT
V: TRBV6-4; D: TRBD2; J: TRBJ2-2; size: NA; CDR3: CASSDPLAGGLLSNTGELFF; DNA: TGTGCCAGCAGTGACCCCCTAGCGGGGGGACTCCTGTCGAACACCGGGGAGCTGTTTTTT
V: TRBV6-5; D: NA; J: TRBJ1-5; size: NA; CDR3: CASSSGRGGNQPQHF; DNA: TGTGCCAGCAGTTCCGGGAGGGGAGGCAATCAGCCCCAGCATTTT
V: TRBV11-2; D: TRBD2; J: TRBJ2-7; size: once; CDR3: CASSFTSGGPGEQYF; DNA: TGTGCCAGCAGCTTTACTAGCGGGGGCCCCGGGGAGCAGTACTTC
V: TRBV7-3; D: NA; J: TRBJ2-7; size: NA; CDR3: CASSIARDWKINEQYF; DNA: TGTGCCAGCAGCATTGCTAGGGACTGGAAAATCAACGAGCAGTACTTC
V: TRBV28; D: NA; J: TRBJ1-1; size: NA; CDR3: CASSSIQGTEAFF; DNA: TGTGCCAGCAGTTCTATACAGGGTACTGAAGCTTTCTTT
V: TRBV7-3; D: TRBD2; J: TRBJ2-1; size: NA; CDR3: CASSQTGLDVNEQFF; DNA: TGTGCCAGCAGCCAGACGGGACTAGACGTCAATGAGCAGTTCTTC
V: TRBV7-2; D: NA; J: TRBJ2-1; size: NA; CDR3: CASSLRHGHNEQFF; DNA: TGTGCCAGCAGCTTACGACACGGCCATAATGAGCAGTTCTTC
V: TRBV28; D: TRBD1; J: TRBJ2-6; size: NA; CDR3: CASSPPTGEEGANVLTF; DNA: TGTGCCAGCAGTCCTCCGACAGGGGAGGAAGGGGCCAACGTCCTGACTTTC
V: TRBV7-9; D: TRBD2; J: TRBJ2-3; size: NA; CDR3: CASSPRTSGASTDTQYF; DNA: TGTGCCAGCAGCCCCCGGACTAGCGGGGCTAGCACAGATACGCAGTATTTT
V: TRBV5-6; D: NA; J: TRBJ2-7; size: NA; CDR3: CASSLAEGAEQYF; DNA: TGTGCCAGCAGCTTGGCAGAAGGAGCCGAGCAGTACTTC
V: TRBV7-3; D: NA; J: TRBJ1-1; size: NA; CDR3: CASSFDWNTEAFF; DNA: TGTGCCAGCAGCTTCGACTGGAACACTGAAGCTTTCTTT
V: TRBV30; D: TRBD1; J: TRBJ1-6; size: NA; CDR3: CAWSSRGNSPLHF; DNA: TGTGCCTGGAGTTCCAGGGGGAATTCACCCCTCCACTTT
V: TRBV9; D: TRBD1; J: TRBJ1-3; size: NA; CDR3: CASSVRDRGNTIYF; DNA: TGTGCCAGCAGCGTCCGGGACAGAGGAAACACCATATATTTT
V: TRBV6-5; D: TRBD1; J: TRBJ1-2; size: NA; CDR3: CASSYRADRDDGYTF; DNA: TGTGCCAGCAGTTACCGCGCAGACAGGGACGATGGCTACACCTTC
V: TRBV20-1; D: NA; J: TRBJ2-7; size: NA; CDR3: CSARAPYEQYF; DNA: TGCAGTGCTAGAGCTCCCTACGAGCAGTACTTC
V: TRBV4-1; D: NA; J: TRBJ2-1; size: NA; CDR3: CASSSIQSSYNEQFF; DNA: TGCGCCAGCAGCTCCATACAGTCCTCCTACAATGAGCAGTTCTTC
V: TRBV15; D: NA; J: TRBJ1-5; size: NA; CDR3: CATSREPVPNQPQHF; DNA: TGTGCCACCAGCAGAGAACCGGTCCCCAATCAGCCCCAGCATTTT
V: TRBV7-6; D: TRBD1; J: TRBJ1-2; size: NA; CDR3: CASSSHRDSYGYTF; DNA: TGTGCCAGCAGCTCGCACCGGGACAGCTATGGCTACACCTTC